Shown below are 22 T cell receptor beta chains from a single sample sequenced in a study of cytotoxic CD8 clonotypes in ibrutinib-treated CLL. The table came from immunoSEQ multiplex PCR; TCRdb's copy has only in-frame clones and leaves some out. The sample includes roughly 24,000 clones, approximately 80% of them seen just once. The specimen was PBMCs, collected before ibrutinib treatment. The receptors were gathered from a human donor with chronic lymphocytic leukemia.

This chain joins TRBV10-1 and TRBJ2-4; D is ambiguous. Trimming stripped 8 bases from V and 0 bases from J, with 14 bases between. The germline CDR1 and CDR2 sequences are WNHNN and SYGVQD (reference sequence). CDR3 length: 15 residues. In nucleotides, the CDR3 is TGCGCCAGCGCCAGACTTTATGTAGCCAAAAACATTCAGTACTTC. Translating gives CASARLYVAKNIQYF.

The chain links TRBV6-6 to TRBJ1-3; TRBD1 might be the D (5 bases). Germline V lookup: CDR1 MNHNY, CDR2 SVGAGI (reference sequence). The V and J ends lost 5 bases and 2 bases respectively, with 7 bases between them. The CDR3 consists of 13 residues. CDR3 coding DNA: TGTGCCAGCAGTCGGGACGCTGGAAACACCATATATTTT. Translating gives CASSRDAGNTIYF.

The CDR3 nucleotides are TGCGCCAGCAGCCAAGACAGGGCCACCGGGGAGCTGTTTTTT. It translates to CASSQDRATGELFF. The V gene is TRBV4-3, the J gene TRBJ2-2, with D possibly TRBD1 on 5 matching bases. This CDR3 contains 14 residues. The germline gives CDR1 LGHNA, CDR2 YSLEER. Trimming stripped 0 bases from V and 4 bases from J, with 6 bases between.

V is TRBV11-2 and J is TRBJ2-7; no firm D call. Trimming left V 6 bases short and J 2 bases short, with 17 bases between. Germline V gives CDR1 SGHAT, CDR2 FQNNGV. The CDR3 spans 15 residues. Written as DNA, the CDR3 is TGTGCCAGCAGTCCACCTCTACCTGGGGCCTACGAGCAGTACTTC. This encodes CASSPPLPGAYEQYF.

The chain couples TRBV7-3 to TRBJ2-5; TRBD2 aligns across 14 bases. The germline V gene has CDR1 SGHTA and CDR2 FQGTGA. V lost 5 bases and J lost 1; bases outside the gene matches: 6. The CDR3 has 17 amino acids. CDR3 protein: CASSPQGTSGSQETQYF. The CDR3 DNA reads TGTGCCAGCAGCCCACAAGGGACTAGCGGGAGCCAAGAGACCCAGTACTTC.

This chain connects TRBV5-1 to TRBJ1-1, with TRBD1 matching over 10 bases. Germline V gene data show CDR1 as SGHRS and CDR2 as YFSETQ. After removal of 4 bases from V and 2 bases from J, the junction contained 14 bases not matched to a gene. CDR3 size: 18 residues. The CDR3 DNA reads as TGCGCCAGCAGCGGGTCGACAGGGGGCGTCGACCTTAACACTGAAGCTTTCTTT. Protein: CASSGSTGGVDLNTEAFF.

The CDR3 DNA is TGTGCCAGCAGCCCCGGGACTAGCGGGATCACCGGGGAGCTGTTTTTT. Amino acids: CASSPGTSGITGELFF. The chain uses TRBV5-4 and TRBJ2-2, with 13 bases matching TRBD2. In germline, CDR1 is SGHNT, CDR2 YYREEE (reference sequence). The length of the CDR3 is 16 residues. V lost 4 bases to trimming and J lost 4 bases; unmatched junction nucleotides: 4.

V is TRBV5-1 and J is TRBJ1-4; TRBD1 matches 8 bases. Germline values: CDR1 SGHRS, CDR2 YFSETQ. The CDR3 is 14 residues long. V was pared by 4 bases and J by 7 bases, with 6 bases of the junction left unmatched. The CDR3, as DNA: TGCGCCAGCAGCCCCGGACAGGGTCCTGAAAAACTGTTTTTT. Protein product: CASSPGQGPEKLFF.

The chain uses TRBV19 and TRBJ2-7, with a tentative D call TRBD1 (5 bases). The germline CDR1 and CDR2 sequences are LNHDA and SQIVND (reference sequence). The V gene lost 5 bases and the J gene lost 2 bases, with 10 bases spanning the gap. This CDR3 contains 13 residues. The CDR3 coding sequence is TGTGCCAGTAGTTCCAGGGAACCCTACGAGCAGTACTTC. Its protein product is CASSSREPYEQYF.

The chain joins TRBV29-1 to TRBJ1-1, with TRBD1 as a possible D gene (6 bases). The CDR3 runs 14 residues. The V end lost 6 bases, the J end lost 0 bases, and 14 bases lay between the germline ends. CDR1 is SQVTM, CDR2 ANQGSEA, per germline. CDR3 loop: CSVGVGGVNTEAFF. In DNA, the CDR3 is TGCAGCGTAGGGGTAGGGGGAGTGAACACTGAAGCTTTCTTT.

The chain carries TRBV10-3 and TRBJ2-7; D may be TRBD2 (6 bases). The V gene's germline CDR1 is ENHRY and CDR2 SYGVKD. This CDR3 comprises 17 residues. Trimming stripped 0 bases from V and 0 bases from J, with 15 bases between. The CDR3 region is CAISESRGNSGSYEQYF. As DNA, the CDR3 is TGTGCCATCAGTGAGTCCCGAGGAAATAGCGGCTCCTACGAGCAGTACTTC.

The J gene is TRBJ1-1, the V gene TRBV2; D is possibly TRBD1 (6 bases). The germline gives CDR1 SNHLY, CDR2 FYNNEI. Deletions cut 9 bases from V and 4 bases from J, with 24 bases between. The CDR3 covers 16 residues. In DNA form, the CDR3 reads TGTGCCAGAATTCGAGGAGGGGCAGGGGAGGGCACTGAAGCTTTCTTT. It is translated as CARIRGGAGEGTEAFF. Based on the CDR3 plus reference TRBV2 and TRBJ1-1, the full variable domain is EPEVTQTPSHQVTQMGQEVILRCVPISNHLYFYWYRQILGQKVEFLVSFYNNEISEKSEIFDDQFSVERPDGSNFTLKIRSTKLEDSAMYFCARIRGGAGEGTEAFFGQGTRLTVV.

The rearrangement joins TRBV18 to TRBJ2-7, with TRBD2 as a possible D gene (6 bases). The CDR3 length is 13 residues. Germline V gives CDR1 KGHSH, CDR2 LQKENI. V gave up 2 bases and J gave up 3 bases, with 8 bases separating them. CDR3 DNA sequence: TGTGCCAGCTCACCAGGAGGGAACTACGAGCAGTACTTC. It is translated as CASSPGGNYEQYF.

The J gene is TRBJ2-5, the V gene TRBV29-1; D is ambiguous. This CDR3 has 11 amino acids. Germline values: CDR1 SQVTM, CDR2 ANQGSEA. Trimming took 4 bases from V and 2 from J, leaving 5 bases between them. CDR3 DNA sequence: TGCAGCGTTGTCCTTCAAGAGACCCAGTACTTC. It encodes CSVVLQETQYF.

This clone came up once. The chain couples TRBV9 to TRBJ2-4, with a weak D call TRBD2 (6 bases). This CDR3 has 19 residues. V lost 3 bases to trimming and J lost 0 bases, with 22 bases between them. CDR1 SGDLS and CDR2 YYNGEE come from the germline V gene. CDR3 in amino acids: CASSADPASAQRAKNIQYF. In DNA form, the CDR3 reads TGTGCCAGCAGCGCCGACCCCGCTAGCGCTCAACGAGCCAAAAACATTCAGTACTTC.

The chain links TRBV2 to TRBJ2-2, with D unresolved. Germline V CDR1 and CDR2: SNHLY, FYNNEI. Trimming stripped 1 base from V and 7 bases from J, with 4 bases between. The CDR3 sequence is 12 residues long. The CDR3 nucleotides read TGTGCCAGCAGTGAAGGGGTCGGGGAGCTGTTTTTT. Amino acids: CASSEGVGELFF.

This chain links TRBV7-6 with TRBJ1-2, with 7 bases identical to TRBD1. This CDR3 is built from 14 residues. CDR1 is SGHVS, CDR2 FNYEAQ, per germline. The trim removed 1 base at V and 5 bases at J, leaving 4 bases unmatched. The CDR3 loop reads CASSLVAGGYGYTF. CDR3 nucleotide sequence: TGTGCCAGCAGCTTAGTAGCAGGGGGGTATGGCTACACCTTC.

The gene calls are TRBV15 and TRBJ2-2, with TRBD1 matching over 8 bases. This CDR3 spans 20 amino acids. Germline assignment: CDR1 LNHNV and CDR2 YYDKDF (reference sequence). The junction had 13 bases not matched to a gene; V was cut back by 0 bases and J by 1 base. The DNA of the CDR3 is TGTGCCACCAGCAGAGAGAGGACCGCCAGGACAGGGAAGAACACCGGGGAGCTGTTTTTT. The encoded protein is CATSRERTARTGKNTGELFF.

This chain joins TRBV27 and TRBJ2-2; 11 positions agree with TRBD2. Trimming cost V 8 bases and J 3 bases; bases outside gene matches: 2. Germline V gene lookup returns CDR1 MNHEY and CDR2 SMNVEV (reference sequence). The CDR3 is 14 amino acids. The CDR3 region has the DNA TGTGCCAGCCGACTAGCGGGATACACCGGGGAGCTGTTTTTT. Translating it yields CASRLAGYTGELFF.

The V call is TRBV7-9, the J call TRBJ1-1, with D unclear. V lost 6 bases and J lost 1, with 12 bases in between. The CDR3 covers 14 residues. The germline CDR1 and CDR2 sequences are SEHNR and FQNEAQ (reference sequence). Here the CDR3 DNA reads TGTGCCAGCAGGCCCTTAAGAGAGAACACTGAAGCTTTCTTT. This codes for CASRPLRENTEAFF. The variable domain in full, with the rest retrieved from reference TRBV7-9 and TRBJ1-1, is DTGVSQNPRHKITKRGQNVTFRCDPISEHNRLYWYRQTLGQGPEFLTYFQNEAQLEKSRLLSDRFSAERPKGSFSTLEIQRTEQGDSAMYLCASRPLRENTEAFFGQGTRLTVV.

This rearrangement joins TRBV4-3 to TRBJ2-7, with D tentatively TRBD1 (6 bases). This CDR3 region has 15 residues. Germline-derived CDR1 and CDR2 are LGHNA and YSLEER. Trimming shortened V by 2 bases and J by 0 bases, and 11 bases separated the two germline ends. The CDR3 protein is CASSQTTGSSYEQYF. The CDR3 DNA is TGCGCCAGCAGCCAAACGACAGGTAGCTCCTACGAGCAGTACTTC.

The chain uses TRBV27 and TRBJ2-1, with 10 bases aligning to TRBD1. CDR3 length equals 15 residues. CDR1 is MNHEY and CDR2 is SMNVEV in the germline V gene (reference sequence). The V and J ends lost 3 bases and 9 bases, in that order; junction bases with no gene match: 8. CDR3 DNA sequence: TGTGCCAGCAGTTTTCGGGACAGGGGTTCGATTGAGCAGTTCTTC. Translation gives CASSFRDRGSIEQFF.